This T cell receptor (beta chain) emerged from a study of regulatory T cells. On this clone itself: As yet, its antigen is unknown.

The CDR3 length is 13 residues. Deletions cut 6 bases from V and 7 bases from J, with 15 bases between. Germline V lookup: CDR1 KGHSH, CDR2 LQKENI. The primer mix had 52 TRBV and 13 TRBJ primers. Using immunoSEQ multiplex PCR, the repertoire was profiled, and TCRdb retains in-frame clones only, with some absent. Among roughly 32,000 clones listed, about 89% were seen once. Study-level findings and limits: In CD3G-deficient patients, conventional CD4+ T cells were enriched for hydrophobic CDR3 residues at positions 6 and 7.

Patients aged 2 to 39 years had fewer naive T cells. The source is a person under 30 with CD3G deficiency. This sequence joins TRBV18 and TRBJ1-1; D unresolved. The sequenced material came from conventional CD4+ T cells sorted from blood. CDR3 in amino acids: CASSPDPHREAFF. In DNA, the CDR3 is TGTGCCAGCTCGCCAGATCCCCACCGTGAAGCTTTCTTT.